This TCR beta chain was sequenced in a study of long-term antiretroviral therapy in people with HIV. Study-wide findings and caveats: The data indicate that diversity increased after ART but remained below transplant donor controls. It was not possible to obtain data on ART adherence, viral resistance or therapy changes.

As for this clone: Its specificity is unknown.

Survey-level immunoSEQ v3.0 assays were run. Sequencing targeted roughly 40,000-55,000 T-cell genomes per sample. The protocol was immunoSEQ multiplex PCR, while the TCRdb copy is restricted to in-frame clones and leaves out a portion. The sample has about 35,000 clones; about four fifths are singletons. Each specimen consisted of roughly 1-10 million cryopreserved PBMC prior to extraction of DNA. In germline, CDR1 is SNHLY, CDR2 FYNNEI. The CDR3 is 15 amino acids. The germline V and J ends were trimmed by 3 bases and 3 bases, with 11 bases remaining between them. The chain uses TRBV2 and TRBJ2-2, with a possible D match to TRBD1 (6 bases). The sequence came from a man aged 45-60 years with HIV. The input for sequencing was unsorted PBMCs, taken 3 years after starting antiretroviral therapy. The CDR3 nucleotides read TGTGCCAGCAGTGATACAGGGAGTTACACCGGGGAGCTGTTTTTT. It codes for CASSDTGSYTGELFF. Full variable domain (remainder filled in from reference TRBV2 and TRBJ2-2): EPEVTQTPSHQVTQMGQEVILRCVPISNHLYFYWYRQILGQKVEFLVSFYNNEISEKSEIFDDQFSVERPDGSNFTLKIRSTKLEDSAMYFCASSDTGSYTGELFFGEGSRLTVL.